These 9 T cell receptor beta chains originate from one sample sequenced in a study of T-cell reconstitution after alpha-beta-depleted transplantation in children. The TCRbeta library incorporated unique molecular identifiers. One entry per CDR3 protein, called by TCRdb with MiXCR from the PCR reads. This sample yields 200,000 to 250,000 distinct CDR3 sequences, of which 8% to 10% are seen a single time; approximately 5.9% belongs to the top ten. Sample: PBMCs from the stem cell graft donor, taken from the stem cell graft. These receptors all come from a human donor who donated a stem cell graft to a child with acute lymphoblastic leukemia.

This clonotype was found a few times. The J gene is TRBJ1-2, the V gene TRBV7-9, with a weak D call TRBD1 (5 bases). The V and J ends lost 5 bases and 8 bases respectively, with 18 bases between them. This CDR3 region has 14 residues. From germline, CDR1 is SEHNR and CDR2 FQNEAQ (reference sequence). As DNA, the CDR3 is TGTGCCAGCAGCGAGGACTGGGGGAGAAAGGGCTACACCTTC. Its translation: CASSEDWGRKGYTF.

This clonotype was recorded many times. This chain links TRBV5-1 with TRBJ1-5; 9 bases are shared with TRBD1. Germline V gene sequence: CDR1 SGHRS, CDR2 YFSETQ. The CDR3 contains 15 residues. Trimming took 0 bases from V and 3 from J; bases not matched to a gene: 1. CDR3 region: CASSLGDRDNQPQHF. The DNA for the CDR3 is TGCGCCAGCAGCTTGGGGGACAGGGACAATCAGCCCCAGCATTTT.

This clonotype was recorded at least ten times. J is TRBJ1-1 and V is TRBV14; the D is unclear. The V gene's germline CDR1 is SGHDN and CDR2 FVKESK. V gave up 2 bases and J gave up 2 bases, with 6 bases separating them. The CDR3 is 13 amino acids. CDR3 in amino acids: CASSQQYNTEAFF. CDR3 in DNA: TGTGCCAGCAGCCAACAATATAACACTGAAGCTTTCTTT.

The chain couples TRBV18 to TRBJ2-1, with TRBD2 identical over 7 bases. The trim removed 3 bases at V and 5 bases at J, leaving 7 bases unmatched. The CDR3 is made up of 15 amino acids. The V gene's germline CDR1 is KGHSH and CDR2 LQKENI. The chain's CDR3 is CASSPRLAVDNEQFF. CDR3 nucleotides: TGTGCCAGCTCACCCCGGCTAGCGGTAGACAATGAGCAGTTCTTC.

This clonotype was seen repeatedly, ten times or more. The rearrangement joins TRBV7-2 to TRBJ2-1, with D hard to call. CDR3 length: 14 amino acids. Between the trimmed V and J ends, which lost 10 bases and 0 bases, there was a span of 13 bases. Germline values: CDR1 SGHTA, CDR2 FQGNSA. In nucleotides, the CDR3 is TGTGCCACAAACGGGCGAAACTCCTACAATGAGCAGTTCTTC. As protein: CATNGRNSYNEQFF.

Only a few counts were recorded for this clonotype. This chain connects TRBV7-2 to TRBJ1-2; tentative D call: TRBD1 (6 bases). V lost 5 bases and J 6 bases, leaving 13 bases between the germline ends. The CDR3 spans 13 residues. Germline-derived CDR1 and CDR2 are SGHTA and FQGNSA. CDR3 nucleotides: TGTGCCAGCAGCCCATACAGGGATGATGGCTACACCTTC. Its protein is CASSPYRDDGYTF.

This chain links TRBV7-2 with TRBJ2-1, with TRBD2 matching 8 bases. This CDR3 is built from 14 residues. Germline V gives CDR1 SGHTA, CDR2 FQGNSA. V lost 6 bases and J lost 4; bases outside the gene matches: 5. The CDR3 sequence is CASRRSGAYNEQFF. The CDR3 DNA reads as TGTGCCAGCAGGCGTAGCGGGGCATACAATGAGCAGTTCTTC. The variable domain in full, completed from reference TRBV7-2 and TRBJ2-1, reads GAGVSQSPSNKVTEKGKDVELRCDPISGHTALYWYRQSLGQGLEFLIYFQGNSAPDKSGLPSDRFSAERTGGSVSTLTIQRTQQEDSAVYLCASRRSGAYNEQFFGPGTRLTVL.

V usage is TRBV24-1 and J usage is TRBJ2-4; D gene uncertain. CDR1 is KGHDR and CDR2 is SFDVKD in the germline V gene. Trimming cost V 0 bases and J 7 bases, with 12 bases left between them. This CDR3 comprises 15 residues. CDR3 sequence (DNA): TGTGCCACCAGTGATTTGCCATTTGGGGTTAACATTCAGTACTTC. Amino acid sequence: CATSDLPFGVNIQYF.

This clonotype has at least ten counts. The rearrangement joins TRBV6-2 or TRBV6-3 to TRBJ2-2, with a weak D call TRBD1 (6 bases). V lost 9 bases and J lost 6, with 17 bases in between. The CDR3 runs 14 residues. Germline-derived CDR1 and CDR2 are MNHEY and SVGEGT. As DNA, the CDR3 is TGTGCCAGTATCCCAGGGGTTTTGTCCGGGGAGCTGTTTTTT. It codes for CASIPGVLSGELFF.